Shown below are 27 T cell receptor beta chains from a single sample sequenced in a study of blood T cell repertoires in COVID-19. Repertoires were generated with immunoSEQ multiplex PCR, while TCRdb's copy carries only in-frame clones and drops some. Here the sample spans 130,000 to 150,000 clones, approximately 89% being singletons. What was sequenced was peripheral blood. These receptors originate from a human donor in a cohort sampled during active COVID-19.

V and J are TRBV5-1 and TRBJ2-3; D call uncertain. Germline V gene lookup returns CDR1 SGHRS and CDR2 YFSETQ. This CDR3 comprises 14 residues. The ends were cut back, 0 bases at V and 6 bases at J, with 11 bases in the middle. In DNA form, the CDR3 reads TGCGCCAGCAGCTTGGCTACCGCCGGGGATACGCAGTATTTT. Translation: CASSLATAGDTQYF.

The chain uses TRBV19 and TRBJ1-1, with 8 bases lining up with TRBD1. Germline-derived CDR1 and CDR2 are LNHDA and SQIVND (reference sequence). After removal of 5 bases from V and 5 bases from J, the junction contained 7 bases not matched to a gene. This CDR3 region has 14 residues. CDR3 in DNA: TGTGCCAGTAGTCCGAGGACAGGGATGACTGAAGCTTTCTTT. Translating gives CASSPRTGMTEAFF.

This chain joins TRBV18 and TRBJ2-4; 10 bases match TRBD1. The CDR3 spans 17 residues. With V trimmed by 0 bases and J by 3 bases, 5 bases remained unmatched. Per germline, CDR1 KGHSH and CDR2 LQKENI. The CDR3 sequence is CASSPPGGQGFKNIQYF. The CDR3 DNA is TGTGCCAGCTCACCACCGGGGGGACAGGGGTTCAAAAACATTCAGTACTTC.

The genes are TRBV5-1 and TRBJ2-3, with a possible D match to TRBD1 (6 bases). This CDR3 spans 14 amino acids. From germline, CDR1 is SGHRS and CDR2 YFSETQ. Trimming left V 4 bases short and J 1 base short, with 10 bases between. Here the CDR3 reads CASSGQPGTDTQYF. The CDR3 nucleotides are TGCGCCAGCAGCGGACAGCCAGGCACAGATACGCAGTATTTT.

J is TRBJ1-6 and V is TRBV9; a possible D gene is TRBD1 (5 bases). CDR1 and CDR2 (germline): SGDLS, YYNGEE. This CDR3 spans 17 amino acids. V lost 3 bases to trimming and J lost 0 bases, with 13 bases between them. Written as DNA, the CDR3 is TGTGCCAGCAGCGCCGGGGGGGGAACCTCCTATAATTCACCCCTCCACTTT. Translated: CASSAGGGTSYNSPLHF.

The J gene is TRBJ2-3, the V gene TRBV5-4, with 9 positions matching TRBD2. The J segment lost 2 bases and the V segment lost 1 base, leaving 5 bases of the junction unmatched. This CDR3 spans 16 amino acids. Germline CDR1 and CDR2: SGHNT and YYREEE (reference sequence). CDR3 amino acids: CASSLKRGGDTDTQYF. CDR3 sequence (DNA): TGTGCCAGCAGCTTGAAACGCGGGGGGGACACAGATACGCAGTATTTT.

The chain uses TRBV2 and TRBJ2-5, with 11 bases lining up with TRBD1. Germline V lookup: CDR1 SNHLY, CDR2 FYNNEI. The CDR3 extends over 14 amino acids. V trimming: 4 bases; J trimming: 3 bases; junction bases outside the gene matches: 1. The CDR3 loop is CASSGTGGKETQYF. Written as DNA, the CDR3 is TGTGCCAGCAGTGGGACAGGGGGCAAAGAGACCCAGTACTTC.

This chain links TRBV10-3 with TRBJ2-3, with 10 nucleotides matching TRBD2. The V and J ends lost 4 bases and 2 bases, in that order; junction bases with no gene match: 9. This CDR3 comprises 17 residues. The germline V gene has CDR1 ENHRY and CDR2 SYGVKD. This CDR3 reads CAISGMELAGSTDTQYF. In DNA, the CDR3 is TGTGCCATCAGTGGAATGGAACTAGCGGGGTCCACAGATACGCAGTATTTT.

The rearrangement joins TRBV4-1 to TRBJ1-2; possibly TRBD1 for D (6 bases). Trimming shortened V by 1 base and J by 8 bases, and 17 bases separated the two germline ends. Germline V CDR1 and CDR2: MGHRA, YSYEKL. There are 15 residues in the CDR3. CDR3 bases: TGCGCCAGCAGCCAAGCCCCAGGGGAAAGTTGGGGCTACACCTTC. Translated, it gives CASSQAPGESWGYTF.

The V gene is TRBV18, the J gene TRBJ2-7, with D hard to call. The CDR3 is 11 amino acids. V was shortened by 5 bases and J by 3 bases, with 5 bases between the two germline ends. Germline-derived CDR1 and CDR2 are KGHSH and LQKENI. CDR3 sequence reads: CASSDNYEQYF. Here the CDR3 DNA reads TGTGCCAGCTCAGACAACTACGAGCAGTACTTC.

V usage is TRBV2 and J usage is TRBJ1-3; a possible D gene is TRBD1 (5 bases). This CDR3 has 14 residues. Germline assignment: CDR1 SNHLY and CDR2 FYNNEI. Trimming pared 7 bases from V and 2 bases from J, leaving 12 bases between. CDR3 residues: CASTRGGAGNTIYF. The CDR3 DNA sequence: TGTGCCAGCACCCGGGGGGGGGCTGGAAACACCATATATTTT.

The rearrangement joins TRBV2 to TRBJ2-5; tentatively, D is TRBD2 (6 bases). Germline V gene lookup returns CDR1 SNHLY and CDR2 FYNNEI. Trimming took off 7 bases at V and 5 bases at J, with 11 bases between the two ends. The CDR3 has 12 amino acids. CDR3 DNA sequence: TGTGCCAGCATGCCCCGGGGGGAGACCCAGTACTTC. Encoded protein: CASMPRGETQYF.

CDR3: CASSPTGAENTEAFF. The CDR3 DNA sequence: TGTGCCAGCAGTCCGACAGGGGCGGAGAACACTGAAGCTTTCTTT. The chain links TRBV7-9 to TRBJ1-1; TRBD1 matches 8 bases. CDR1 is SEHNR, CDR2 FQNEAQ, per germline (reference sequence). V was pared by 6 bases and J by 1 base, with 7 bases of the junction left unmatched. The CDR3 is 15 residues long.

This CDR3 is CASSPAGGRTDTQYF. In DNA form, the CDR3 reads TGTGCCAGCAGCCCCGCAGGGGGCCGCACAGATACGCAGTATTTT. V is TRBV6-5 and J is TRBJ2-3, with 8 bases lining up with TRBD1. The germline gives CDR1 MNHEY, CDR2 SVGAGI. With V trimmed by 6 bases and J by 1 base, 6 bases remained unmatched. This CDR3 comprises 15 residues.

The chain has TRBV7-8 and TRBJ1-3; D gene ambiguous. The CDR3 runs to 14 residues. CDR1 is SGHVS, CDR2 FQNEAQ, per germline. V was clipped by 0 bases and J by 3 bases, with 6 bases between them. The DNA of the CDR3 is TGTGCCAGCAGCTTAGCGACTTATGGAAACACCATATATTTT. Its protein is CASSLATYGNTIYF.

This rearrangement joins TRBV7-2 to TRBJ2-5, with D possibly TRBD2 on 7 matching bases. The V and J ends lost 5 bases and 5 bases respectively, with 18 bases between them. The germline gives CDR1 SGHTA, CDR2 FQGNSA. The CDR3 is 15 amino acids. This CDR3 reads CASSHSWGGEETQYF. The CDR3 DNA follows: TGTGCCAGCAGCCACTCGTGGGGGGGCGAGGAGACCCAGTACTTC.

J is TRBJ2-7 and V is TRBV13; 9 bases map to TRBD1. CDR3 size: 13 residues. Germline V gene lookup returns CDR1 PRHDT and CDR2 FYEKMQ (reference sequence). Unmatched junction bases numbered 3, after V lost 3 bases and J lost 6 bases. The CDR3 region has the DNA TGTGCCAGCAGCTTGAACAGGGGGCGCGAGCAGTACTTC. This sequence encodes CASSLNRGREQYF. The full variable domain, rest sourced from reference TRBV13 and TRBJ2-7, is AAGVIQSPRHLIKEKRETATLKCYPIPRHDTVYWYQQGPGQDPQFLISFYEKMQSDKGSIPDRFSAQQFSDYHSELNMSSLELGDSALYFCASSLNRGREQYFGPGTRLTVT.

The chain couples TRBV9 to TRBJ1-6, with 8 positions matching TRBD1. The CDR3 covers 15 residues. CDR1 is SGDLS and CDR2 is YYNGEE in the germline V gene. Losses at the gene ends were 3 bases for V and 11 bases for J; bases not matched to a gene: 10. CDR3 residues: CASSAQSGGPAPLHF. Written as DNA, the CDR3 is TGTGCCAGCAGCGCACAATCAGGGGGCCCAGCACCCCTCCACTTT.

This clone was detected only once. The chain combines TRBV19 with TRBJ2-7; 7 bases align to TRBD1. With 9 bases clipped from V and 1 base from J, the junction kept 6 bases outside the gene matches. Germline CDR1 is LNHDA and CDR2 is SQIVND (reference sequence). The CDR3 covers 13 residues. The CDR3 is CASAGTESYEQYF. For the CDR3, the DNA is TGTGCCAGCGCCGGGACAGAGTCCTACGAGCAGTACTTC.

CDR3 DNA sequence: TGTGCCAGCAGTTACACTCCCTTGGGGCCAGCGAGCTCCTACAATGAGCAGTTCTTC. Amino acids: CASSYTPLGPASSYNEQFF. The chain uses TRBV6-2 or TRBV6-3 and TRBJ2-1; D is possibly TRBD1 (5 bases). Between the trimmed V and J ends, which lost 2 bases and 0 bases, there was a span of 20 bases. This CDR3 is built from 19 residues. The germline V gene encodes CDR1 MNHEY and CDR2 SVGEGT.

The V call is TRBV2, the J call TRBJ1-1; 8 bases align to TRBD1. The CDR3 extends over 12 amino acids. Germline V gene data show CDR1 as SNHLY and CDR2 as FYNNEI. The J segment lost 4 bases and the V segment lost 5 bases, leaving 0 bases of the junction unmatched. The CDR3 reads CASSTGGTEAFF. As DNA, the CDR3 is TGTGCCAGCAGTACAGGGGGCACTGAAGCTTTCTTT.

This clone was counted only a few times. CDR3 sequence: CASSPVITNQPQHF. The CDR3 DNA reads as TGTGCCAGCAGCCCCGTCATTACTAATCAGCCCCAGCATTTT. The chain carries TRBV3-1 (or the pseudogene TRBV3-2) and TRBJ1-5; D gene unclear. This CDR3 is 14 amino acids long. V lost 4 bases and J 4 bases, leaving 11 bases between the germline ends. Germline V gene sequence: CDR1 LGHDT, CDR2 YNNKEL (reference sequence).

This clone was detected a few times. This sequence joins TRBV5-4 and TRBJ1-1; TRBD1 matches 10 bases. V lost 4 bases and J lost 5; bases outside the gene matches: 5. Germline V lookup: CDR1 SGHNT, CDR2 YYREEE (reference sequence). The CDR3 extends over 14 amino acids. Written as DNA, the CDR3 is TGTGCCAGCAGCCTGACAGGGGGCTGGACTGAAGCTTTCTTT. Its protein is CASSLTGGWTEAFF.

The CDR3 DNA follows: TGTGCCAGCAGCCAAGGCTGGGGGCCCTATGGCTACACCTTC. It encodes CASSQGWGPYGYTF. This chain uses TRBV3-1 (or the pseudogene TRBV3-2) with TRBJ1-2; D perhaps matches TRBD1 (6 bases). Germline V CDR1 and CDR2: LGHDT, YNNKEL (reference sequence). This CDR3 has 14 residues. Trimming left V 1 base short and J 4 bases short, with 10 bases between.

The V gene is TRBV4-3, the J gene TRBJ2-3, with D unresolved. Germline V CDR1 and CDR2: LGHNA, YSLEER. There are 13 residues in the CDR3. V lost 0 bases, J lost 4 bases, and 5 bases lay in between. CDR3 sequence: CASSQDPADTQYF. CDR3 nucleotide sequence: TGCGCCAGCAGCCAAGATCCGGCAGATACGCAGTATTTT.

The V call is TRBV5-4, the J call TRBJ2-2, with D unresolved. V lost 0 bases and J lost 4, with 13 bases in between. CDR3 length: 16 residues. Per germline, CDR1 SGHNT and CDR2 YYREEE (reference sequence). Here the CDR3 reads CASSLAVASGTGELFF. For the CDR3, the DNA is TGTGCCAGCAGCTTGGCCGTCGCTTCGGGCACCGGGGAGCTGTTTTTT.

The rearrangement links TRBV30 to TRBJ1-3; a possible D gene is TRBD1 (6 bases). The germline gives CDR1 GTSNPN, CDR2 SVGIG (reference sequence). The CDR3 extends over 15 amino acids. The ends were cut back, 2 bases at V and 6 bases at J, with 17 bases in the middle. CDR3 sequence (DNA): TGTGCCTGGAGTCTAGCCGCGGGGGCGGCAAACACCATATATTTT. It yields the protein CAWSLAAGAANTIYF.